These 22 T cell receptor beta chains originate from one sample sequenced in a study of blood T cell repertoires in COVID-19. Libraries were prepared by immunoSEQ multiplex PCR; TCRdb keeps only in-frame clonotypes and omits some of them. The table records about 170,000 clones, 79% of them present only once. Sequenced sample: PBMCs or T cells enriched from blood (not recorded which). The receptors were gathered from a woman between 70 and 85 years old in a cohort exposed to, infected with or recovered from COVID-19 (not recorded which).

The chain has TRBV20-1 and TRBJ1-1; 7 bases line up with TRBD1. Germline assignment: CDR1 DFQATT and CDR2 SNEGSKA (reference sequence). The CDR3 has 15 residues. The J segment lost 1 base and the V segment lost 3 bases, leaving 8 bases of the junction unmatched. The chain's CDR3 is CSASQPTGANTEAFF. The CDR3 DNA sequence: TGCAGTGCTAGTCAGCCAACAGGGGCGAACACTGAAGCTTTCTTT.

The rearrangement uses TRBV4-1 and TRBJ1-5; D remains ambiguous. Trimming cost V 1 base and J 4 bases, with 5 bases left between them. The CDR3 spans 13 residues. CDR1 MGHRA and CDR2 YSYEKL come from the germline V gene. Here the CDR3 reads CASSQGLNQPQHF. CDR3 bases: TGCGCCAGCAGCCAAGGTCTTAATCAGCCCCAGCATTTT.

This chain joins TRBV14 and TRBJ2-3; the match to TRBD2 covers 8 bases. Germline V gives CDR1 SGHDN, CDR2 FVKESK. After removal of 0 bases from V and 2 bases from J, the junction contained 4 bases not matched to a gene. The CDR3 sequence is 16 residues long. The CDR3 coding sequence is TGTGCCAGCAGCCAAGATACACTAGCGGACACAGATACGCAGTATTTT. As protein: CASSQDTLADTDTQYF. The full variable domain, in which reference TRBV14 and TRBJ2-3 provide the parts outside the CDR3, is EAGVTQFPSHSVIEKGQTVTLRCDPISGHDNLYWYRRVMGKEIKFLLHFVKESKQDESGMPNNRFLAERTGGTYSTLKVQPAELEDSGVYFCASSQDTLADTDTQYFGPGTRLTVL.

The chain joins TRBV28 to TRBJ1-2, with TRBD1 matching 7 bases. After removal of 4 bases from V and 5 bases from J, the junction contained 13 bases not matched to a gene. Per germline, CDR1 MDHEN and CDR2 SYDVKM. The CDR3 has 16 residues. CDR3 in amino acids: CASSWGTVQRYYGYTF. CDR3 in DNA: TGTGCCAGCAGTTGGGGGACAGTCCAACGATATTATGGCTACACCTTC.

The rearrangement uses TRBV19 and TRBJ2-1, with D tentatively TRBD2 (5 bases). This CDR3 comprises 14 residues. Germline V gene sequence: CDR1 LNHDA, CDR2 SQIVND (reference sequence). The V end lost 5 bases, the J end lost 4 bases, and 12 bases lay between the germline ends. The CDR3 DNA follows: TGTGCCAGTAGTCCGACTGGGGAGTACAATGAGCAGTTCTTC. Amino acids: CASSPTGEYNEQFF.

The rearrangement uses TRBV6-5 and TRBJ1-5; 7 nucleotides align to TRBD1. Germline trimming cut 6 bases from V and 7 bases from J; bases unmatched to any gene: 12. The CDR3 is 15 amino acids. Germline-derived CDR1 and CDR2 are MNHEY and SVGAGI. The CDR3 sequence: CASSAGTVWRQPQHF. The CDR3 bases are TGTGCCAGCAGCGCCGGGACAGTGTGGAGGCAGCCCCAGCATTTT.

The rearrangement uses TRBV11-2 and TRBJ1-1, with D maybe TRBD1 (6 bases). This CDR3 contains 15 residues. The germline gives CDR1 SGHAT, CDR2 FQNNGV. The germline V and J ends were trimmed by 4 bases and 4 bases, with 16 bases remaining between them. As DNA, the CDR3 is TGTGCCAGCAGCTCACGAACAGGGTCTAGCACTGAAGCTTTCTTT. This sequence encodes CASSSRTGSSTEAFF.

The rearrangement joins TRBV6-5 to TRBJ1-1; 9 bases match TRBD1. The germline V gene has CDR1 MNHEY and CDR2 SVGAGI. This CDR3 contains 13 residues. J gave up 7 bases and V 5 bases, and 5 bases lay outside the gene matches. The CDR3, as DNA: TGTGCCAGCAGTAGGGACAGGGCTAGTGAAGCTTTCTTT. Its translation: CASSRDRASEAFF.

This chain's CDR3 is CASSLLAATGELFF. CDR3 sequence (DNA): TGTGCCAGCAGCTTGCTAGCGGCCACCGGGGAGCTGTTTTTT. This chain links TRBV7-2 with TRBJ2-2; TRBD2 agrees at 7 bases. V was clipped by 3 bases and J by 4 bases; unmatched bases: 2. The CDR3 is 14 residues long. The germline V gene encodes CDR1 SGHTA and CDR2 FQGNSA.

V is TRBV19 and J is TRBJ1-2, with D possibly TRBD1 on 5 matching bases. V was shortened by 6 bases and J by 2 bases, with 13 bases between the two germline ends. The germline V gene has CDR1 LNHDA and CDR2 SQIVND (reference sequence). The CDR3 has 14 amino acids. CDR3 nucleotide sequence: TGTGCCAGTAGGCGGACACCTGCCAACTATGGCTACACCTTC. It is translated as CASRRTPANYGYTF.

This chain connects TRBV10-3 to TRBJ1-1; D is undetermined. This CDR3 contains 13 residues. V was cut by 3 bases and J by 7 bases, with 12 bases left in between. In germline, CDR1 is ENHRY, CDR2 SYGVKD. CDR3 amino acids: CAISEMEQYEAFF. The CDR3 DNA reads as TGTGCCATCAGTGAAATGGAACAGTATGAAGCTTTCTTT.

The rearrangement links TRBV18 to TRBJ1-5, with 7 bases that match TRBD1. J was trimmed by 2 bases and V by 1 base; bases with no gene match: 2. Germline V gene data show CDR1 as KGHSH and CDR2 as LQKENI. This CDR3 region has 15 residues. CDR3 sequence (DNA): TGTGCCAGCTCACCACAGGGGGCAGGCAATCAGCCCCAGCATTTT. Translating it yields CASSPQGAGNQPQHF.

This clone occurred a few times. The rearrangement links TRBV10-2 to TRBJ1-1; D is perhaps TRBD1 (5 bases). V was cut by 7 bases and J by 3 bases, with 9 bases left in between. CDR3 length: 12 amino acids. Germline V lookup: CDR1 WSHSY, CDR2 SAAADI. Here the CDR3 reads CASIQGDTEAFF. CDR3 nucleotides: TGCGCCAGCATCCAAGGGGACACTGAAGCTTTCTTT.

The sample holds a few counts of this clone. The rearrangement uses TRBV28 and TRBJ1-4; 8 bases fit TRBD1. The CDR3 totals 13 residues. The trim removed 8 bases at V and 2 bases at J, leaving 1 base unmatched. In germline, CDR1 is MDHEN, CDR2 SYDVKM. The CDR3 DNA is TGTGCCAGCTACAGGGGGACTAATGAAAAACTGTTTTTT. Protein product: CASYRGTNEKLFF.

The V gene is TRBV4-1, the J gene TRBJ2-5; TRBD1 matches at 7 bases. Germline V gene data show CDR1 as MGHRA and CDR2 as YSYEKL. J gave up 3 bases and V 1 base, and 8 bases lay outside the gene matches. The length of the CDR3 is 16 residues. DNA for the CDR3: TGCGCCAGCAGCCAAGTATACGAGGGGGCGGAAGAGACCCAGTACTTC. Protein: CASSQVYEGAEETQYF.

CDR3 region: CASSQVSRGNEQFF. Written as DNA, the CDR3 is TGCGCCAGCAGCCAAGTGAGTAGGGGGAATGAGCAGTTCTTC. This chain connects TRBV4-1 to TRBJ2-1; perhaps TRBD1 as D (6 bases). The CDR3 runs to 14 residues. V lost 1 base, J lost 7 bases, and 11 bases lay in between. Looked up from germline, CDR1 is MGHRA and CDR2 is YSYEKL.

This clone appeared a single time. The V call is TRBV5-1, the J call TRBJ2-3; D gene ambiguous. Germline CDR1 SGHRS, CDR2 YFSETQ. V dropped 4 bases and J dropped 3 bases, with 12 bases sitting between them. The CDR3 covers 14 residues. The CDR3 sequence: CASSLSQSTDTQYF. As DNA, the CDR3 is TGCGCCAGCAGCCTCTCCCAGTCGACAGATACGCAGTATTTT.

The chain uses TRBV10-3 and TRBJ1-6; D ambiguous. This CDR3 contains 14 residues. Germline lookup yields CDR1 ENHRY and CDR2 SYGVKD. V lost 2 bases to trimming and J lost 9 bases, with 11 bases between them. This chain's CDR3 is CAISEEESRSPLHF. For the CDR3, the DNA is TGTGCCATCAGTGAGGAGGAGTCGCGTTCACCCCTCCACTTT.

This clone was seen a handful of times. The V call is TRBV7-9, the J call TRBJ2-1; 11 nucleotides align to TRBD2. The CDR3 is 15 residues long. The germline V gene encodes CDR1 SEHNR and CDR2 FQNEAQ (reference sequence). The V segment lost 6 bases and the J segment 5 bases; nucleotides outside the gene matches: 6. CDR3 protein: CASRPRLAGHNEQFF. The CDR3 DNA reads as TGTGCCAGCAGGCCCCGACTAGCGGGACACAATGAGCAGTTCTTC.

The V gene is TRBV27, the J gene TRBJ2-1; D possibly corresponds to TRBD2 (5 bases). Trimming shortened V by 3 bases and J by 0 bases, and 12 bases separated the two germline ends. From germline, CDR1 is MNHEY and CDR2 SMNVEV (reference sequence). This CDR3 has 16 residues. CDR3 DNA: TGTGCCAGCAGTTTCTTTAGGGAGAGCTCCTACAATGAGCAGTTCTTC. Its translation: CASSFFRESSYNEQFF.

This chain joins TRBV7-3 and TRBJ2-1, with 9 bases matching TRBD1. The V and J ends lost 5 bases and 5 bases, in that order; junction bases with no gene match: 16. The CDR3 is made up of 18 amino acids. Germline V lookup: CDR1 SGHTA, CDR2 FQGTGA. CDR3 nucleotides: TGTGCCAGCAGCGCTACCTCCAACCCGACAGGGGGGGACAATGAGCAGTTCTTC. This sequence encodes CASSATSNPTGGDNEQFF.

This chain uses TRBV11-2 with TRBJ2-7, with D possibly matching TRBD2 (5 bases). This CDR3 spans 14 amino acids. V dropped 1 base and J dropped 7 bases, with 14 bases sitting between them. Germline V gene data show CDR1 as SGHAT and CDR2 as FQNNGV. The CDR3 loop reads CASSLGGELGEQYF. The CDR3 coding sequence is TGTGCCAGCAGCTTAGGTGGGGAGCTAGGGGAGCAGTACTTC.